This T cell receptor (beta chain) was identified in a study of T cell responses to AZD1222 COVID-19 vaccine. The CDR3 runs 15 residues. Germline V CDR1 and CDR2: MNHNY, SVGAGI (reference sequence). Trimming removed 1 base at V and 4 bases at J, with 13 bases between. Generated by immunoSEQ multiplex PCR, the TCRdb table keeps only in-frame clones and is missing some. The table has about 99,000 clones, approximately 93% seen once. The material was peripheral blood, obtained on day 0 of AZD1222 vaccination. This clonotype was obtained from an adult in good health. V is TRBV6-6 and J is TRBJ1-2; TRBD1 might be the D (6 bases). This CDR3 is CASSYLTGQGYGYTF. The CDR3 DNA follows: TGTGCCAGCAGTTACTTGACAGGCCAGGGCTATGGCTACACCTTC.